This TCR beta chain was recorded in a study of neurological immune-mediated disorders. Study-wide context: For the 34 multiple sclerosis patients, the disease was relapsing-remitting in about 30 and secondary progressive in 3.

This CDR3 has 14 amino acids. The germline CDR1 and CDR2 sequences are MDHEN and SYDVKM. V lost 4 bases to trimming and J lost 0 bases, with 10 bases between them. This clonotype was seen many times. No antigen is known for it. Study-level results: TCR clonal expansion peaked in HTLV-1-associated myelopathy patients and was lowest in multiple sclerosis patients. The study phylogenetically grouped the repertoires of 18 of 34 multiple sclerosis patients into one related-CDR3 cluster, a possible signature.

Synthesis of cDNA was accomplished via 5'RACE employing 10-nucleotide random UMIs. TCRdb analysed the 5' RACE reads with MiXCR anew, one entry per CDR3 protein. The profile shows 87,000 or so distinct CDR3 sequences, around 3.4% of them singletons. The receptor comes from a woman between 18 and 29 years old with multiple sclerosis. The chain recombines TRBV28 with TRBJ2-7; either TRBD1 or TRBD2 may supply D (6 bases each). Sequenced sample: PBMCs. In DNA, the CDR3 is TGTGCCAGCAGTTACGGAGGGGGCTCCTACGAGCAGTACTTC. It translates to CASSYGGGSYEQYF.